The T cell receptor (beta chain) described here comes from a study of T cells in Graves' hyperthyroidism and ophthalmopathy. Comment on this clonotype: Antigen: not known.

Amplified TCR beta CDR3 regions derived from RNA transcripts. The HTBI primer set drove a first-round RT-PCR of the TCR CDR3. One entry per CDR3 protein, called by TCRdb with MiXCR from the multiplex PCR reads. The table has roughly 500,000 distinct CDR3 sequences, approximately 48% seen once. Exclusion followed for patients with uncontrolled infection, other autoimmune disease, pregnancy or lactation. Each diagnosis drew on symptoms, thyroxine, TRAb, thyroid ultrasound and orbital computed tomography findings. Study-wide results and limits: Among thyroid clonotypes expanded above 0.001, most also appeared in blood.

Material for sequencing was peripheral blood or thyroid tissue (not recorded which). The source is an adult woman with Graves' disease, either hyperthyroidism or ophthalmopathy (not recorded which).

The CDR3 is CSASSPVGKLFF. The CDR3 region has the DNA TGCAGTGCCTCGTCCCCGGTCGGTAAACTGTTTTTT. This rearrangement joins TRBV20-1 to TRBJ1-4; D is unclear. Germline loops: CDR1 DFQATT, CDR2 SNEGSKA (reference sequence). V lost 6 bases to trimming and J lost 11 bases, with 16 bases between them. The CDR3 runs to 12 residues.